This T cell receptor beta chain stems from a study of CD8 T cells in Susac syndrome. An input of about 0.45 to 1 ug of RNA was subjected to reverse transcription using random hexamers. MiXCR, applied by TCRdb to the immunoSEQ multiplex PCR reads, yields one record per CDR3 protein. The sample carries 150,000 to 200,000 distinct CDR3 sequences, about 91% recorded once. Germline assignment: CDR1 SEHNR and CDR2 FQNEAQ (reference sequence). The CDR3 covers 15 residues. With 5 bases clipped from V and 5 bases from J, the junction kept 7 bases outside the gene matches. Sequences were obtained from CD4+ T cells from PBMCs. The clonotype was recovered from a human donor in good health. This chain links TRBV7-9 with TRBJ1-4, with 8 bases fitting TRBD1. The CDR3 nucleotides read TGTGCCAGCAGCGGCCCTCGGACAGGGAATGAAAAACTGTTTTTT. This sequence encodes CASSGPRTGNEKLFF.